This T cell receptor (beta chain) was found in a study of blood T cells in healthy people across ages. Sample-barcoded 5' priming and a J-beta primer mix drove a second PCR of roughly 7 to 11 cycles. Unique molecular identifiers of 12 random nucleotides labeled each cDNA. Sequencing recovered at least 3 million CDR3-containing paired-end reads from each sample. MiXCR, run by TCRdb on the 5' RACE reads, gives a single entry per CDR3 protein. The sample lists about 800,000 distinct CDR3 sequences, roughly 60% occurring once. As for this clonotype: The antigen is undetermined.

The CDR3 contains 14 residues. Germline lookup yields CDR1 MNHNY and CDR2 SVGAGI (reference sequence). Study outcomes and limitations: The study could not conclusively compare naive and antigen-experienced cells, given its unsorted PBMCs. Any changes in expanded clonotypes were possibly confounded, as donor CMV status remained unknown.

This sequence joins TRBV6-6 and TRBJ2-7, with D perhaps matching TRBD1 or TRBD2 (5 bases each). Gene TRBJ2-5 matches the end of the DNA better, so the J call may be wrong. The sample taken for sequencing was blood. This receptor was obtained from a man aged 30 to 39 in good health. The CDR3 DNA sequence: TGTGCCAGCAGTCCTCGCCGGGACGGGGAGACCCAGTACTTC. It is translated as CASSPRRDGETQYF.